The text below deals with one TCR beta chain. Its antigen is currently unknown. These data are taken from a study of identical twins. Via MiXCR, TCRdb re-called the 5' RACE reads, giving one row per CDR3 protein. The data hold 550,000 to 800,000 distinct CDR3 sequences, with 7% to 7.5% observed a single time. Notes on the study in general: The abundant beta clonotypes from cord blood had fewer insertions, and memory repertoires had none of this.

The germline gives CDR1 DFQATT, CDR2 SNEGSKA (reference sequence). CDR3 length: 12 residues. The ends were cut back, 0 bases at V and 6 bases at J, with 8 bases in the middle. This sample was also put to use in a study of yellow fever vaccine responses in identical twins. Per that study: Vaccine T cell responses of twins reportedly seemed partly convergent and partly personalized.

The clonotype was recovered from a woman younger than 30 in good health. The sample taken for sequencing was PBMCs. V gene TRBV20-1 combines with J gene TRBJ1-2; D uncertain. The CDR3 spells CSARESGNGYTF. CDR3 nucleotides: TGCAGTGCTAGAGAGTCCGGAAATGGCTACACCTTC.